This is a list of T cell receptor beta chains from one sample in a study of blood T cell repertoires in COVID-19. Some clones are missing from TCRdb's copy, which holds only in-frame ones; the method was immunoSEQ multiplex PCR. The table has approximately 100,000 clones, 70% to 85% seen once. Sample: peripheral blood. These receptors all stem from a man between 65 and 85 years old with acute or convalescent COVID-19. Both conserved end residues are part of each CDR3.

>14|TRBV7-8
CASSLDRDSGGYTF
>14|TRBV2
CASFSAGDTDTQYF
>14|TRBV19
CASSGTGAAVEQYF
>17|TRBV5-6
CASSTRRGQEVTDTQYF
>10|TRBV27
CASSFDGYTF
>15|TRBV18
CASSPRTGDNEKLFF
>13|TRBV10-2
CASRFRGGTEAFF
>15|TRBV9
CASSPWDRSNQPQHF
>16|TRBV27
CASSTVSPPGFNEQFF
>14|TRBV11-2
CASSFLVSAHEQYF
>13|TRBV30
CALNPGQAYEQYF
>17|TRBV6-6
CASSRPGTGGTNEKLFF
>16|TRBV3-1/TRBV3-2
CASSPVYRTSNQPQHF
>13|TRBV5-4
CASRVQGQETQYF
>14|TRBV19
CASSIGAGSDTQYF
>15|TRBV9
CASSRSGGLNNEQFF
>15|TRBV5-1
CASSLPTGVNEKLFF
>14|TRBV19
CASSIMFADQPQHF
>16|TRBV7-6
CASSSGGLVNTGELFF
>11|TRBV20-1
CSAHSVNEQFF
>16|TRBV4-3
CASSAGTSGLARELFF
>16|TRBV2
CASSDLGLQGGQPQHF
>13|TRBV5-1
CASSLNTGNTIYF
>16|TRBV11-3
CASSLESGSSYNEQFF
>15|TRBV15
CATSRVAGGYTEAFF
>14|TRBV19
CASSIGGGNTEAFF
>15|TRBV7-3
CASSLAGVPQETQYF
>16|TRBV29-1
CSVGASGGINTGELFF
>13|TRBV18
CASSPLETYEQYF
>14|TRBV7-2
CASSPRQGNYGYTF
>15|TRBV28
CASSLPQGGNYEQYF
>14|TRBV19
CATAPGGSGNTIYF
>17|TRBV5-1
CASSWDRDRVNTGELFF
>12|TRBV30
CAWSRGAYEQYF
>15|TRBV15
CATSRSQGGIQPQHF
>12|TRBV12-3/TRBV12-4
CASSYNSGTQYF
>13|TRBV12-3/TRBV12-4
CASSLQGATEAFF
>20|TRBV2
CASSEPTSGGPEKSTDTQYF
>15|TRBV3-1/TRBV3-2
CASSALAGGYNEQFF
>14|TRBV6-1
CASSEGGGTDTQYF
>12|TRBV29-1
CSVRLRLDEQFF
>15|TRBV6-5
CASRPYRTGTDTQYF